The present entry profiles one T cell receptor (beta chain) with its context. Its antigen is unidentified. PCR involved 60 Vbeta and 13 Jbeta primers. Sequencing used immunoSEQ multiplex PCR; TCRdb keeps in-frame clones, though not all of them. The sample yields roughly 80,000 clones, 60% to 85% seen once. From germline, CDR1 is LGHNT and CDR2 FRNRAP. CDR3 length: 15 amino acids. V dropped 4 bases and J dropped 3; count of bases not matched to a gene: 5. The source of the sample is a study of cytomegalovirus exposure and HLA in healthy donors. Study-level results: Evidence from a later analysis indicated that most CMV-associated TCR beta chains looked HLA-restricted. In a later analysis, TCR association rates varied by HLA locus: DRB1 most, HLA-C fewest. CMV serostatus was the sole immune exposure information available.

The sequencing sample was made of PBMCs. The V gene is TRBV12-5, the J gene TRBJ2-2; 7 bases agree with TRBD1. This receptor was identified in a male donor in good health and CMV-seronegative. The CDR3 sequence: CASGSGTAHTGELFF. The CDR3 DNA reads TGTGCTAGTGGTTCCGGGACAGCCCACACCGGGGAGCTGTTTTTT.